One sample yielded the 25 T cell receptor beta chains listed below, sequenced in a study of OX40 agonist ivuxolimab in advanced cancers. Some clones are missing from TCRdb's copy, which holds only in-frame ones; the method was immunoSEQ multiplex PCR. The repertoire has about 92,000 clones, just over 90% of them found once; the top ten carry roughly 0.32%. The sequenced sample was CD4+ or CD8+ T cells sorted from blood, obtained in a trial of the OX40 agonist ivuxolimab. These receptor sequences come from an adult with an advanced solid tumor such as melanoma, head and neck, liver or kidney cancer.

The V call is TRBV5-4, the J call TRBJ2-7; 11 nucleotides match TRBD2. The CDR3 sequence is 16 residues long. The germline V gene encodes CDR1 SGHNT and CDR2 YYREEE (reference sequence). The trim removed 4 bases at V and 3 bases at J, leaving 9 bases unmatched. The CDR3 here is CASSQNLGTSGYEQYF. Here the CDR3 DNA reads TGTGCCAGCAGCCAGAACTTAGGGACTAGCGGCTACGAGCAGTACTTC.

The chain carries TRBV5-1 and TRBJ1-4; 7 positions agree with TRBD1. The CDR3 has 15 residues. Trimming took 4 bases from V and 3 from J; bases not matched to a gene: 6. Germline CDR1 is SGHRS and CDR2 is YFSETQ. Here the CDR3 DNA reads TGCGCCAGCAGCGCACAGGGGCGCCCTAATGAAAAACTGTTTTTT. Protein: CASSAQGRPNEKLFF.

This chain links TRBV25-1 with TRBJ2-3; 8 nucleotides agree with TRBD2. Germline V lookup: CDR1 MGHDK, CDR2 SYGVNS. V gave up 10 bases and J gave up 5 bases; unmatched junction bases: 11. CDR3 size: 14 residues. The CDR3 nucleotides are TGTGCCACGACGCCCGGGGGGGGGCTAGATACGCAGTATTTT. This codes for CATTPGGGLDTQYF. The whole variable domain, remainder taken from reference TRBV25-1 and TRBJ2-3, is EADIYQTPRYLVIGTGKKITLECSQTMGHDKMYWYQQDPGMELHLIHYSYGVNSTEKGDLSSESTVSRIRTEHFPLTLESARPSHTSQYLCATTPGGGLDTQYFGPGTRLTVL.

The chain recombines TRBV18 with TRBJ1-2; D ambiguous. This CDR3 has 13 amino acids. Germline loops: CDR1 KGHSH, CDR2 LQKENI. Trimming took off 1 base at V and 3 bases at J, with 6 bases between the two ends. CDR3 sequence (DNA): TGTGCCAGCTCACCACAGGGTTACTATGGCTACACCTTC. Amino acid sequence: CASSPQGYYGYTF.

The V and J genes are TRBV25-1 and TRBJ2-4; D not resolved. CDR3 length equals 13 residues. Trimming removed 7 bases at V and 6 bases at J, with 13 bases between. The germline V gene has CDR1 MGHDK and CDR2 SYGVNS. The CDR3 coding sequence is TGTGCCAGCATGGCCCCGGGCGCAAACATTCAGTACTTC. Translating gives CASMAPGANIQYF.

V is TRBV7-9 and J is TRBJ1-1; D gene uncertain. The germline V and J ends were trimmed by 1 base and 1 base, with 10 bases remaining between them. Germline V gives CDR1 SEHNR, CDR2 FQNEAQ (reference sequence). This CDR3 is 15 amino acids long. As DNA, the CDR3 is TGTGCCAGCAGCTTAGAGAGAACAGCGAACACTGAAGCTTTCTTT. This gives the protein CASSLERTANTEAFF.

Written as DNA, the CDR3 is TGTGCCAGCAGCCCAAGCGGGAGAGGCACCTTAGCCAAAAACATTCAGTACTTC. The encoded protein is CASSPSGRGTLAKNIQYF. The chain is built from TRBV28 and TRBJ2-4; TRBD2 agrees at 8 bases. This CDR3 has 18 amino acids. V dropped 6 bases and J dropped 0; count of bases not matched to a gene: 13. Germline CDR1 MDHEN, CDR2 SYDVKM. Variable domain in full (rest from reference TRBV28 and TRBJ2-4): DVKVTQSSRYLVKRTGEKVFLECVQDMDHENMFWYRQDPGLGLRLIYFSYDVKMKEKGDIPEGYSVSREKKERFSLILESASTNQTSMYLCASSPSGRGTLAKNIQYFGAGTRLSVL.

This clone has a handful of counts. The V gene is TRBV7-2, the J gene TRBJ1-5; D gene uncertain. CDR3 length equals 13 residues. Germline values: CDR1 SGHTA, CDR2 FQGNSA. Trimming cost V 5 bases and J 1 base, with 6 bases left between them. Written as DNA, the CDR3 is TGTGCCAGCAGCCCACAAAGCAATCAGCCCCAGCATTTT. Translated, it gives CASSPQSNQPQHF.

This sequence joins TRBV27 and TRBJ2-7; D not certain. CDR1 and CDR2 (germline): MNHEY, SMNVEV (reference sequence). Trimming took off 5 bases at V and 3 bases at J, with 8 bases between the two ends. The CDR3 is 12 residues long. The CDR3 DNA reads as TGTGCCAGCAGTCCCCCAAGCTACGAGCAGTACTTC. Its translation is CASSPPSYEQYF.

The chain joins TRBV28 to TRBJ1-1; 7 bases agree with TRBD1. V gave up 5 bases and J gave up 6 bases; unmatched junction bases: 6. The CDR3 has 13 amino acids. The germline CDR1 and CDR2 sequences are MDHEN and SYDVKM. The CDR3 DNA reads as TGTGCCAGCAGTATAAAGGGGGCCCCTGAAGCTTTCTTT. Amino acid sequence: CASSIKGAPEAFF.

This clone was detected only once. The chain employs TRBV6-1 and TRBJ2-5; either TRBD1 or TRBD2 may fit D (6 bases each). The CDR3 covers 14 residues. CDR1 MNHNS and CDR2 SASEGT come from the germline V gene. Trimming removed 7 bases from V and 4 bases from J, with 16 bases in between. The CDR3 spells CASNPGAGRETQYF. CDR3 bases: TGTGCCAGCAATCCGGGGGCGGGTCGAGAGACCCAGTACTTC.

A single count supports this clone. V is TRBV5-5 and J is TRBJ2-1, with 8 positions matching TRBD1. J gave up 3 bases and V 7 bases, and 9 bases lay outside the gene matches. The CDR3 runs 15 residues. Germline V lookup: CDR1 SGHKS, CDR2 YYEKEE (reference sequence). CDR3 nucleotide sequence: TGTGCCAGCGGGACCGGACAGGGACTCTACAATGAGCAGTTCTTC. It encodes CASGTGQGLYNEQFF.

This chain connects TRBV21-1 to TRBJ2-1; the table assigns TRBD1, which was not confirmed against the DNA. TRBV21-1 is a listed pseudogene. The CDR3 length is 17 residues. The CDR3 nucleotides read TGTGCCAGCAGCAAAGCGCACGGGACAGGGGTTTACAATGAGCAGTTCTTC. This sequence encodes CASSKAHGTGVYNEQFF.

V gene TRBV30 combines with J gene TRBJ1-6, with 10 bases lining up with TRBD1. The CDR3 has 15 amino acids. The J segment lost 5 bases and the V segment lost 4 bases, leaving 5 bases of the junction unmatched. Per the germline V gene, CDR1 is GTSNPN and CDR2 is SVGIG (reference sequence). This CDR3 reads CAWNRGQGNNSPLHF. In DNA, the CDR3 is TGTGCCTGGAACCGGGGACAGGGGAATAATTCACCCCTCCACTTT.

A single count supports this clone. The rearrangement uses TRBV4-3 and TRBJ2-5; no clear D gene. This CDR3 has 14 residues. CDR1 and CDR2 from the germline V gene are LGHNA and YSLEER. V lost 1 base, J lost 2 bases, and 8 bases lay in between. The CDR3 DNA follows: TGCGCCAGCAGCCAAGGTGGAGTGCAAGAGACCCAGTACTTC. Translation: CASSQGGVQETQYF.

V and J are TRBV19 and TRBJ1-5, with a weak D call TRBD1 (6 bases). V dropped 5 bases and J dropped 0 bases, with 17 bases sitting between them. The CDR3 sequence is 17 residues long. Per the germline V gene, CDR1 is LNHDA and CDR2 is SQIVND (reference sequence). The CDR3 region has the DNA TGTGCCAGTAGTCACCGGAGACAGGTCTATAGCAATCAGCCCCAGCATTTT. It yields the protein CASSHRRQVYSNQPQHF.

V usage is TRBV25-1 and J usage is TRBJ2-1; possibly TRBD1 for D (6 bases). V shed 9 bases and J shed 1 base, with 16 bases lying between them. This CDR3 is 15 amino acids long. Germline V gene sequence: CDR1 MGHDK, CDR2 SYGVNS. The CDR3 DNA reads as TGTGCCAGAATAACGGGACACCCTTCCTACAATGAGCAGTTCTTC. This translates into CARITGHPSYNEQFF.

This chain joins TRBV5-1 and TRBJ1-1; 7 nucleotides match TRBD1. The CDR3 sequence is 17 residues long. Germline V gene lookup returns CDR1 SGHRS and CDR2 YFSETQ. V trimming: 6 bases; J trimming: 0 bases; junction bases outside the gene matches: 14. CDR3 nucleotide sequence: TGCGCCAGCATGACAGGGATCGTCGGACCAATGAACACTGAAGCTTTCTTT. Translated, it gives CASMTGIVGPMNTEAFF. The complete variable domain, with remaining parts taken from reference TRBV5-1 and TRBJ1-1, reads KAGVTQTPRYLIKTRGQQVTLSCSPISGHRSVSWYQQTPGQGLQFLFEYFSETQRNKGNFPGRFSGRQFSNSRSEMNVSTLELGDSALYLCASMTGIVGPMNTEAFFGQGTRLTVV.

In its sample, this clone was seen a few times. The V gene is TRBV30, the J gene TRBJ1-2, with a tentative D call TRBD1 (5 bases). The CDR3 sequence is 15 residues long. Trimming removed 0 bases at V and 5 bases at J, with 16 bases between. The germline V gene has CDR1 GTSNPN and CDR2 SVGIG (reference sequence). For the CDR3, the DNA is TGTGCCTGGAGTGTTTTGCGGGGACCCGAATATGGCTACACCTTC. This codes for CAWSVLRGPEYGYTF.

The V gene is TRBV15, the J gene TRBJ1-3; the match to TRBD1 covers 7 bases. The length of the CDR3 is 16 residues. Germline V gene lookup returns CDR1 LNHNV and CDR2 YYDKDF (reference sequence). The V gene end was trimmed by 4 bases and the J gene end by 2 bases; junction bases not matched to a gene: 8. As DNA, the CDR3 is TGTGCCACCAGCACAGGGGACAGCAGAACTGGAAACACCATATATTTT. It translates to CATSTGDSRTGNTIYF.

The V call is TRBV7-2, the J call TRBJ2-2; TRBD1 might be the D (5 bases). Germline V lookup: CDR1 SGHTA, CDR2 FQGNSA. CDR3 length equals 15 residues. V was shortened by 2 bases and J by 1 base, with 8 bases between the two germline ends. CDR3 in DNA: TGTGCCAGCAGCTTAATTCAGGGGAACACCGGGGAGCTGTTTTTT. Translation gives CASSLIQGNTGELFF.

As for this clone: Within the sample, other DNA sequences also encode this same CDR3. This chain connects TRBV27 to TRBJ2-7, with D maybe TRBD2 (5 bases). The CDR3 extends over 15 amino acids. The germline gives CDR1 MNHEY, CDR2 SMNVEV (reference sequence). Trimming took 5 bases from V and 4 from J, leaving 18 bases between them. Here the CDR3 reads CASSLRTDWTYEQYF. The DNA of the CDR3 is TGTGCCAGCAGTCTGCGGACTGACTGGACGTACGAGCAGTACTTC.

This chain links TRBV6-5 with TRBJ1-2; 10 bases fit TRBD1. The CDR3 covers 16 residues. Germline assignment: CDR1 MNHEY and CDR2 SVGAGI. Trimming removed 4 bases from V and 5 bases from J; junction bases left unmatched: 10. The CDR3 spells CASSFLTGGFSYGYTF. For the CDR3, the DNA is TGTGCCAGCAGTTTCTTGACAGGGGGCTTTTCTTATGGCTACACCTTC.

The chain is built from TRBV18 and TRBJ2-3; TRBD2 matches at 7 bases. The V gene end was trimmed by 3 bases and the J gene end by 6 bases; junction bases not matched to a gene: 3. The CDR3 is 13 residues long. Looked up from germline, CDR1 is KGHSH and CDR2 is LQKENI. CDR3 bases: TGTGCCAGCTCACCCAATAGCGGGGATACGCAGTATTTT. It specifies CASSPNSGDTQYF.

This sequence joins TRBV11-2 and TRBJ2-3, with D tentatively TRBD1 (6 bases). This CDR3 has 16 residues. Germline V gene sequence: CDR1 SGHAT, CDR2 FQNNGV. Trimming took off 5 bases at V and 2 bases at J, with 17 bases between the two ends. CDR3 coding DNA: TGTGCCAGCAGCCCGGGCGAGGGACAAACCACAGATACGCAGTATTTT. Its translation is CASSPGEGQTTDTQYF.